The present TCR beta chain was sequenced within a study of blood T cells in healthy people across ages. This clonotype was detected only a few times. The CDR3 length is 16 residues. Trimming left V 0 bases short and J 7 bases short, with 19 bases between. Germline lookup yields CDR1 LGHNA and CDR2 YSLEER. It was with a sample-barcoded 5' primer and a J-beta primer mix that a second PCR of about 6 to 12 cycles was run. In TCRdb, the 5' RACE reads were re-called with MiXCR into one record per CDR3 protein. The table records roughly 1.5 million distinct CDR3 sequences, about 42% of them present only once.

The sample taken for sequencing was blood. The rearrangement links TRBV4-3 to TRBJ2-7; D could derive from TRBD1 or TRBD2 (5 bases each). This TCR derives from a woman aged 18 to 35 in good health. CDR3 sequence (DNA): TGCGCCAGCAGCCAAGAGTATTCCGGGGCCTACAATGAGCAGTACTTC. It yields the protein CASSQEYSGAYNEQYF.